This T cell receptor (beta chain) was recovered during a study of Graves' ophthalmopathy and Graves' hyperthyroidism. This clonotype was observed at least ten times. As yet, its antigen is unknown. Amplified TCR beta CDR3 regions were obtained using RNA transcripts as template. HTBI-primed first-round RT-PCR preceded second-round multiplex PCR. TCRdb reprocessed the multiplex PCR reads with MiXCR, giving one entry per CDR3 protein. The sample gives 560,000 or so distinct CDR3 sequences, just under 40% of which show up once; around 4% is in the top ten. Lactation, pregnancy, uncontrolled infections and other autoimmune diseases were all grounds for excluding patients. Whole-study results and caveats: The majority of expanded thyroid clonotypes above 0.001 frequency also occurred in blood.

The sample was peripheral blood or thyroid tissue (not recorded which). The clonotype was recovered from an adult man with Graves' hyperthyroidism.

CDR3 sequence reads: CSARAGATDTQYF. Written as DNA, the CDR3 is TGCAGCGCAAGAGCGGGGGCCACAGATACGCAGTATTTT. The V gene is TRBV29-1, the J gene TRBJ2-3, with 8 bases lining up with TRBD2. From germline, CDR1 is SQVTM and CDR2 ANQGSEA. The CDR3 covers 13 residues. V gave up 7 bases and J gave up 2 bases; unmatched junction bases: 5.